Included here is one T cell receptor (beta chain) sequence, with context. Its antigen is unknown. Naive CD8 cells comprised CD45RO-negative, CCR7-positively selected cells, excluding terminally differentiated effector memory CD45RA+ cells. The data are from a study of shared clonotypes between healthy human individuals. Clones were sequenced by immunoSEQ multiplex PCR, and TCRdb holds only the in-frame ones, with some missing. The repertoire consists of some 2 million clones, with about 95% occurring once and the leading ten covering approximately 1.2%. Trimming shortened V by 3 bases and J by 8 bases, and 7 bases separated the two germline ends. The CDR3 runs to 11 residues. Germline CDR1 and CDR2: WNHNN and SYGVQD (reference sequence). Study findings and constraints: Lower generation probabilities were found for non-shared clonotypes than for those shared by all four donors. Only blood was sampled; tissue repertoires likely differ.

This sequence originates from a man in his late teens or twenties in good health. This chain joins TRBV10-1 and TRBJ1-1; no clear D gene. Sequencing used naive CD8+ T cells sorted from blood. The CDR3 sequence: CASSDNREAFF. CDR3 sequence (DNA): TGCGCCAGCAGTGATAACAGAGAAGCTTTCTTT.